These T cell receptor beta chains were read from a single sample in a study of blood T cell repertoires in COVID-19. Here immunoSEQ multiplex PCR was the method, and the copy in TCRdb shows in-frame clones only, minus some. The sample has about 240,000 clones, approximately 90% seen once. The sample comprised peripheral blood. The receptors derive from a woman aged 40 to 50 who had recovered from COVID-19. Both conserved end residues are part of each CDR3. Fields, in order: D gene, V gene, J gene, clone size, CDR3 protein, CDR3 DNA. D genes are given only for firm matches. Part of the rows lack a size; the others show once, few, many or a class for expanded clones.

-	TRBV19	TRBJ2-3	-	CASSALPGKDTDTQYF	TGTGCCAGTAGTGCCCTCCCGGGAAAAGACACAGATACGCAGTATTTT
TRBD2	TRBV14	TRBJ2-1	-	CASSPKTSGEQFF	TGTGCCAGCAGCCCCAAGACTAGCGGAGAGCAGTTCTTC
-	TRBV6-6	TRBJ1-1	-	CASTHRSGLMNTEAFF	TGTGCCAGCACCCACCGGTCGGGACTAATGAACACTGAAGCTTTCTTT
-	TRBV15	TRBJ1-5	-	CATSREGGYQPQHF	TGTGCCACCAGCAGAGAGGGGGGTTATCAGCCCCAGCATTTT
-	TRBV9	TRBJ1-1	once	CASSVGFGSNTEAFF	TGTGCCAGCAGCGTAGGGTTCGGGTCGAACACTGAAGCTTTCTTT
TRBD1	TRBV3-1/TRBV3-2	TRBJ2-3	-	CASSQDWTGPSDTQYF	TGTGCCAGCAGCCAAGATTGGACAGGGCCCTCGGATACGCAGTATTTT
TRBD1	TRBV27	TRBJ2-7	-	CASSLIVGTGDRNEQYF	TGTGCCAGCAGTTTAATCGTGGGGACAGGGGATAGGAACGAGCAGTACTTC
TRBD1	TRBV18	TRBJ2-2	-	CASSRYTGAGELFF	TGTGCCAGCTCACGCTATACAGGGGCCGGGGAGCTGTTTTTT
TRBD1	TRBV2	TRBJ2-1	-	CHLFPGTGFRNEQFF	TGTCACCTTTTTCCCGGGACAGGGTTTAGGAATGAGCAGTTCTTC
TRBD1	TRBV4-1	TRBJ1-1	few	CASSQEEGQADTEAFF	TGCGCCAGCAGCCAAGAGGAAGGACAGGCCGACACTGAAGCTTTCTTT
-	TRBV9	TRBJ1-5	-	CASSVGGGGNQPQHF	TGTGCCAGCAGCGTGGGGGGAGGTGGCAATCAGCCCCAGCATTTT
TRBD1	TRBV27	TRBJ1-2	-	CASSSGQGLRGYTF	TGTGCCAGCAGTTCGGGACAGGGTCTGAGGGGCTACACCTTC
TRBD2	TRBV7-8	TRBJ2-3	once	CASSLWAGGPGGDTQYF	TGTGCCAGCAGCCTGTGGGCGGGAGGGCCGGGAGGAGATACGCAGTATTTT
TRBD1	TRBV7-2	TRBJ1-3	-	CASSPGTGGNTIYF	TGTGCCAGCAGCCCCGGGACAGGTGGAAACACCATATATTTT
TRBD2	TRBV4-3	TRBJ2-2	once	CASSSGVNTGELFF	TGCGCCAGTTCTAGCGGGGTAAACACCGGGGAGCTGTTTTTT
TRBD1	TRBV18	TRBJ1-6	-	CASSHRDRVDNSPLHF	TGTGCCAGCTCACACCGGGACAGGGTTGATAATTCACCCCTCCACTTT
-	TRBV30	TRBJ2-3	-	CAWSKGLYVAF	TGTGCCTGGAGTAAGGGACTCTACGTAGCTTTT
TRBD1	TRBV27	TRBJ2-5	-	CASSLDRDATQYF	TGTGCCAGCAGCCTGGACAGGGATGCGACCCAGTACTTC
TRBD2	TRBV18	TRBJ2-1	-	CASSPRGLAGEMRGYNEQFF	TGTGCCAGCTCACCACGGGGACTAGCGGGAGAAATGCGGGGCTACAATGAGCAGTTCTTC
-	TRBV7-6	TRBJ1-5	few	CASSHSAGARRQPQHF	TGTGCCAGCAGCCACTCGGCAGGGGCGCGCCGACAGCCCCAGCATTTT
-	TRBV18	TRBJ1-5	-	CASSPEANSNQPQHF	TGTGCCAGCTCCCCCGAGGCTAATAGCAATCAGCCCCAGCATTTT
TRBD1	TRBV19	TRBJ2-6	-	CASSTPPGQGQWAGANVLTF	TGTGCCAGTAGTACTCCTCCGGGACAGGGTCAGTGGGCTGGGGCCAACGTCCTGACTTTC
TRBD1	TRBV19	TRBJ2-5	-	CASSIGDSRWETQYF	TGTGCCAGTAGTATAGGGGACAGTAGGTGGGAGACCCAGTACTTC
-	TRBV30	TRBJ1-3	-	CAWGPGNTIYF	TGTGCCTGGGGTCCAGGAAACACCATATATTTT
TRBD2	TRBV19	TRBJ2-2	-	CASRTMGLAGVGELFF	TGTGCCAGTAGAACTATGGGACTAGCGGGAGTCGGGGAGCTGTTTTTT
TRBD1	TRBV30	TRBJ1-3	-	CAWSGDRVGNTIYF	TGTGCCTGGAGTGGCGACAGGGTTGGAAACACCATATATTTT
TRBD1	TRBV29-1	TRBJ2-1	-	CSAIGRTGDRWGSYNEQFF	TGCAGCGCCATTGGACGGACAGGGGATAGGTGGGGCTCCTACAATGAGCAGTTCTTC
-	TRBV6-2/TRBV6-3	TRBJ2-4	-	CASSYDRELAKNIQYF	TGTGCCAGCAGTTACGACAGAGAACTAGCCAAAAACATTCAGTACTTC
-	TRBV29-1	TRBJ1-5	-	CSVRTEGSQPQHF	TGCAGCGTCCGGACAGAGGGTAGTCAGCCCCAGCATTTT
-	TRBV28	TRBJ2-5	once	CASSLSGGQYF	TGTGCCAGCAGTTTAAGTGGAGGCCAGTACTTC
TRBD2	TRBV5-1	TRBJ2-5	-	CASSLAGTSGSGETQYF	TGCGCCAGCAGCTTGGCCGGGACTAGCGGGAGCGGAGAGACCCAGTACTTC
-	TRBV10-3	TRBJ1-2	-	CAISESGAGLGGYTF	TGTGCCATCAGTGAGTCGGGCGCAGGGCTCGGTGGCTACACCTTC
-	TRBV9	TRBJ2-7	-	CASSIADTSYEQYF	TGTGCCAGCAGTATAGCGGATACCTCCTACGAGCAGTACTTC
TRBD2	TRBV6-2/TRBV6-3	TRBJ2-7	-	CASSYWRLAGGGEQYF	TGTGCCAGCAGTTACTGGAGACTAGCGGGAGGTGGCGAGCAGTACTTC
-	TRBV19	TRBJ1-6	few	CASAPPLRPLHF	TGTGCCAGCGCGCCGCCCCTTCGGCCCCTCCACTTT
TRBD1	TRBV28	TRBJ1-2	-	CASSFGQVSSYGYTF	TGTGCCAGCAGTTTCGGACAGGTCTCGTCCTATGGCTACACCTTC
-	TRBV5-1	TRBJ2-7	-	CASSLAQALYYEQYF	TGCGCCAGCAGCTTGGCCCAGGCGCTATACTACGAGCAGTACTTC
TRBD1	TRBV10-3	TRBJ1-1	-	CAISDYGTANTEAFF	TGTGCCATCAGTGATTACGGGACAGCGAACACTGAAGCTTTCTTT
TRBD1	TRBV19	TRBJ1-1	-	CASSPRDRGRKGTEAFF	TGTGCCAGTAGTCCGCGGGACAGGGGGAGAAAAGGCACTGAAGCTTTCTTT
-	TRBV18	TRBJ2-5	-	CASSPGPETQYF	TGTGCCAGCTCACCAGGGCCGGAGACCCAGTACTTC
TRBD1	TRBV27	TRBJ1-1	few	CASSLTGDVWDLNTEAFF	TGTGCCAGCAGTTTGACAGGGGATGTTTGGGATTTGAACACTGAAGCTTTCTTT
TRBD1	TRBV11-2	TRBJ2-7	-	CASSLGDRISREQYF	TGTGCCAGCAGCTTAGGGGACAGGATCTCACGCGAGCAGTACTTC
-	TRBV5-1	TRBJ2-3	-	CASSPGVAPSTDTQYF	TGCGCCAGCAGCCCCGGTGTTGCCCCTAGCACAGATACGCAGTATTTT
TRBD2	TRBV29-1	TRBJ2-1	-	CSGGSGGAPEQFF	TGCAGCGGTGGTAGCGGGGGGGCCCCTGAGCAGTTCTTC
TRBD1	TRBV6-5	TRBJ1-6	-	CASSSDRAAGSPLHF	TGTGCCAGCAGCAGCGACAGGGCTGCAGGTTCACCCCTCCACTTT
-	TRBV4-1	TRBJ1-3	few	CASSQGPRATGNTIYF	TGCGCCAGCAGCCAAGGCCCCAGGGCCACTGGAAACACCATATATTTT
-	TRBV6-5	TRBJ2-7	-	CASSYGSEQYF	TGTGCCAGCAGTTATGGGAGCGAGCAGTACTTC
TRBD1	TRBV2	TRBJ2-7	-	CASSEGTGAGYEQYF	TGTGCCAGCAGTGAAGGGACAGGGGCGGGCTACGAGCAGTACTTC